These 8 T cell receptor beta chains came from one sample sequenced in a study of blood T cell repertoires in COVID-19. Profiled with immunoSEQ multiplex PCR; TCRdb holds only in-frame clones, not every one. The table has 85,000 to 110,000 clones, over 75% seen once. The sample taken for sequencing was peripheral blood. The receptors stem from a human donor in a cohort sampled during active or convalescent COVID-19.

V gene TRBV15 combines with J gene TRBJ2-5, with D perhaps matching TRBD2 (6 bases). The CDR3 length is 14 residues. The V gene lost 5 bases and the J gene lost 9 bases, with 19 bases spanning the gap. Germline CDR1 is LNHNV and CDR2 is YYDKDF (reference sequence). In nucleotides, the CDR3 is TGTGCCACCAGCGCCCTGGAGGGCCCGATGGCCCAGTACTTC. Translating gives CATSALEGPMAQYF. Variable domain in full (rest from reference TRBV15 and TRBJ2-5): DAMVIQNPRYQVTQFGKPVTLSCSQTLNHNVMYWYQQKSSQAPKLLFHYYDKDFNNEADTPDNFQSRRPNTSFCFLDIRSPGLGDTAMYLCATSALEGPMAQYFGPGTRLLVL.

A word on this clone: The junction and the germline gene differ at one end; a read error may be behind it. The chain employs TRBV7-3 and TRBJ2-7; D is possibly TRBD2 (5 bases). The CDR3 is 14 residues long. Germline values: CDR1 SGHTA, CDR2 FQGTGA. Written as DNA, the CDR3 is TGTGCCAGCAGCTTGGCGGGTACCACCTATGAGCAGTACTTC. Translation gives CASSLAGTTYEQYF.

The rearrangement links TRBV3-1 (or the pseudogene TRBV3-2) to TRBJ1-3; D unresolved. CDR1 is LGHDT, CDR2 YNNKEL, per germline (reference sequence). V lost 1 base, J lost 3 bases, and 4 bases lay in between. The CDR3 extends over 13 amino acids. The CDR3 region has the DNA TGTGCCAGCAGCCAAGCAGGTGGAAACACCATATATTTT. It codes for CASSQAGGNTIYF.

The chain carries TRBV18 and TRBJ1-5; 9 nucleotides match TRBD1. Trimming cost V 5 bases and J 5 bases; bases outside gene matches: 4. Germline values: CDR1 KGHSH, CDR2 LQKENI. The CDR3 covers 14 residues. The CDR3 region is CASSNTGGDQPQHF. CDR3 DNA: TGTGCCAGCTCAAATACAGGGGGCGATCAGCCCCAGCATTTT. Based on the CDR3 plus reference TRBV18 and TRBJ1-5, the full variable domain is NAGVMQNPRHLVRRRGQEARLRCSPMKGHSHVYWYRQLPEEGLKFMVYLQKENIIDESGMPKERFSAEFPKEGPSILRIQQVVRGDSAAYFCASSNTGGDQPQHFGDGTRLSIL.

This rearrangement joins TRBV21-1 to TRBJ2-7; the tabulated D call, TRBD1, remains unverified against the DNA. TRBV21-1 counts as a pseudogene. The CDR3 contains 14 residues. The CDR3 region has the DNA TGTGCCAGCAGCGGGGACAGGGAATATTACGAGCAGTACTTC. Protein product: CASSGDREYYEQYF.

The V call is TRBV4-1, the J call TRBJ1-5, with 7 bases matching TRBD1. Germline trimming cut 3 bases from V and 6 bases from J; bases unmatched to any gene: 11. Germline V gives CDR1 MGHRA, CDR2 YSYEKL. CDR3 length: 16 amino acids. This chain's CDR3 is CASSQAPYRGPQPQHF. The CDR3 DNA is TGCGCCAGCAGCCAGGCACCTTACAGGGGACCTCAGCCCCAGCATTTT.

In its sample, this clone was seen once. V usage is TRBV5-4 and J usage is TRBJ2-3; 7 bases fit TRBD2. With V trimmed by 2 bases and J by 4 bases, 7 bases remained unmatched. The CDR3 is 15 residues long. Germline V gene lookup returns CDR1 SGHNT and CDR2 YYREEE (reference sequence). The CDR3 DNA follows: TGTGCCAGCAGCTTCGGGTCCCGGGAGGCAGATACGCAGTATTTT. It codes for CASSFGSREADTQYF.

The chain has TRBV27 and TRBJ1-2; D may be TRBD1 (6 bases). Trimming took 3 bases from V and 8 from J, leaving 16 bases between them. Germline V lookup: CDR1 MNHEY, CDR2 SMNVEV (reference sequence). The CDR3 is 14 residues long. This CDR3 is CASSFRDNIRGYTF. DNA for the CDR3: TGTGCCAGCAGTTTCAGGGACAACATACGGGGCTACACCTTC.